The present T cell receptor (beta chain) was sequenced within a study of identical twins. Template switching created a universal primer site, and the cDNA included unique molecular identifiers. Using its own MiXCR run on the 5' RACE reads, TCRdb lists one record per CDR3 protein. The sample lists about 700,000 distinct CDR3 sequences; about 9.4% were seen once. This clonotype turned up a few times. These same data were also listed under a study on yellow fever vaccine responses in identical twins.

The sequenced sample consisted of PBMCs. The clonotype originates from a woman aged 18-29 years in good health.

The CDR3 is CASSLRAGAVYNEQFF. DNA for the CDR3: TGCGCCAGCAGCTTGCGGGCGGGAGCGGTCTACAATGAGCAGTTCTTC. This sequence joins TRBV5-1 and TRBJ2-1; 7 nucleotides align to TRBD2. The CDR3 is 16 residues long. The V and J ends lost 1 base and 3 bases, in that order; junction bases with no gene match: 7. Per germline, CDR1 SGHRS and CDR2 YFSETQ.